Presented here are 29 T cell receptor beta chains from one specimen sequenced in a study of blood T cell repertoires in COVID-19. Produced via immunoSEQ multiplex PCR; TCRdb's table is partial and in-frame only. The table lists about 280,000 clones, approximately 86% of them singletons. Sequences were obtained from peripheral blood. These receptors originate from a woman aged 25 to 39 who had recovered from COVID-19.

The chain links TRBV5-6 to TRBJ2-6; perhaps TRBD1 as D (6 bases). The V end was cut by 0 bases, the J end by 0 bases, with 16 bases between. The CDR3 sequence is 19 residues long. Germline-derived CDR1 and CDR2 are SGHDT and YYEEEE. The CDR3 spells CASSLVLPGHPSGANVLTF. As DNA, the CDR3 is TGTGCCAGCAGCTTGGTTCTCCCGGGACACCCCTCTGGGGCCAACGTCCTGACTTTC. Together with reference TRBV5-6 and TRBJ2-6, the CDR3 gives the full variable domain: DAGVTQSPTHLIKTRGQQVTLRCSPKSGHDTVSWYQQALGQGPQFIFQYYEEEERQRGNFPDRFSGHQFPNYSSELNVNALLLGDSALYLCASSLVLPGHPSGANVLTFGAGSRLTVL.

V gene TRBV19 combines with J gene TRBJ2-7; TRBD2 aligns across 11 bases. CDR3 length: 15 amino acids. V gave up 3 bases and J gave up 0 bases; unmatched junction bases: 1. Germline values: CDR1 LNHDA, CDR2 SQIVND (reference sequence). CDR3 nucleotide sequence: TGTGCCAGTAGTATTAGCGGGGGGGCCTCCTACGAGCAGTACTTC. This translates into CASSISGGASYEQYF.

The chain links TRBV14 to TRBJ1-1; D perhaps matches TRBD1 (5 bases). Trimming took off 6 bases at V and 0 bases at J, with 8 bases between the two ends. The V gene's germline CDR1 is SGHDN and CDR2 FVKESK. The CDR3 covers 13 residues. The CDR3 bases are TGTGCCAGCAGTCTGACAGTGAACACTGAAGCTTTCTTT. This codes for CASSLTVNTEAFF.

The V gene is TRBV11-2, the J gene TRBJ1-2; 8 positions agree with TRBD1. The germline V gene encodes CDR1 SGHAT and CDR2 FQNNGV. There are 13 residues in the CDR3. J lost 7 bases, V lost 3 bases, and 4 bases had no gene match. For the CDR3, the DNA is TGTGCCAGCAGCTTGGGCAGGGGGCTTGGCTACACCTTC. It yields the protein CASSLGRGLGYTF.

The chain uses TRBV30 and TRBJ2-7; D not certain. The CDR3 consists of 13 residues. Germline CDR1 is GTSNPN and CDR2 is SVGIG (reference sequence). Trimming removed 2 bases at V and 0 bases at J, with 8 bases between. The CDR3 DNA reads TGTGCCTGGAGTCTAGGCACCTCCTACGAGCAGTACTTC. Residues: CAWSLGTSYEQYF. The full variable domain, completed using reference TRBV30 and TRBJ2-7, is SQTIHQWPATLVQPVGSPLSLECTVEGTSNPNLYWYRQAAGRGLQLLFYSVGIGQISSEVPQNLSASRPQDRQFILSSKKLLLSDSGFYLCAWSLGTSYEQYFGPGTRLTVT.

The chain links TRBV4-3 to TRBJ2-1; TRBD2 might be the D (5 bases). In germline, CDR1 is LGHNA, CDR2 YSLEER. V lost 0 bases to trimming and J lost 5 bases, with 11 bases between them. The CDR3 consists of 15 residues. CDR3 coding DNA: TGCGCCAGCAGCCAAGAGGTGAGGACTCACAATGAGCAGTTCTTC. Amino acid sequence: CASSQEVRTHNEQFF.

The rearrangement links TRBV4-2 to TRBJ1-6; weak D call: TRBD1 (5 bases). V lost 0 bases to trimming and J lost 8 bases, with 14 bases between them. The CDR3 is made up of 16 amino acids. Germline CDR1 and CDR2: LGHNA and YNFKEQ. CDR3 sequence reads: CASSQDSGMVDSPLHF. The CDR3 DNA sequence: TGTGCCAGCAGCCAAGATTCAGGGATGGTAGATTCACCCCTCCACTTT.

This clone was recorded a few times. The chain uses TRBV19 and TRBJ2-7; TRBD1 is a possible D gene (5 bases). Germline CDR1 LNHDA, CDR2 SQIVND (reference sequence). Trimming took 11 bases from V and 2 from J, leaving 16 bases between them. This CDR3 comprises 13 residues. The DNA of the CDR3 is TGTGCCGCCTCCTCGGACACTACCTACGAGCAGTACTTC. Translated, it gives CAASSDTTYEQYF.

This clone showed up just once. CDR3 DNA: TGTGCCAGCAGCCGAATTACTAGCGGGGGACCTCAACGGACAGATACGCAGTATTTT. Protein sequence: CASSRITSGGPQRTDTQYF. The rearrangement uses TRBV6-6 and TRBJ2-3; 11 bases agree with TRBD2. The germline V gene has CDR1 MNHNY and CDR2 SVGAGI (reference sequence). With 6 bases clipped from V and 3 bases from J, the junction kept 17 bases outside the gene matches. The CDR3 is 19 residues long.

The V gene is TRBV5-4, the J gene TRBJ2-5, with TRBD1 identical over 7 bases. The CDR3 has 15 residues. Germline CDR1 reads SGHNT; CDR2 reads YYREEE (reference sequence). With V trimmed by 1 base and J by 3 bases, 6 bases remained unmatched. As DNA, the CDR3 is TGTGCCAGCAGCTTGCGGGGACAGCTTAAAGAGACCCAGTACTTC. Translation gives CASSLRGQLKETQYF. The full variable domain, completed using reference TRBV5-4 and TRBJ2-5, is ETGVTQSPTHLIKTRGQQVTLRCSSQSGHNTVSWYQQALGQGPQFIFQYYREEENGRGNFPPRFSGLQFPNYSSELNVNALELDDSALYLCASSLRGQLKETQYFGPGTRLLVL.

CDR3 protein: CASRQDGSNQPQHF. The DNA of the CDR3 is TGCGCCAGCAGACAGGACGGGAGCAATCAGCCCCAGCATTTT. This chain links TRBV10-2 with TRBJ1-5; D is possibly TRBD1 (5 bases). The CDR3 consists of 14 residues. Germline V gene lookup returns CDR1 WSHSY and CDR2 SAAADI. V was clipped by 6 bases and J by 1 base, with 10 bases between them.

The DNA of the CDR3 is TGTGCCAGCGGTCAGGGGGGACAATACAATGAGCAGTTCTTC. Residues: CASGQGGQYNEQFF. V usage is TRBV6-4 and J usage is TRBJ2-1; maybe TRBD1 (7 bases). CDR1 is MRHNA and CDR2 is SNTAGT in the germline V gene. The CDR3 sequence is 14 residues long. Deletions cut 8 bases from V and 4 bases from J, with 15 bases between.

This chain connects TRBV6-5 to TRBJ2-1, with 8 bases aligning to TRBD2. With V trimmed by 4 bases and J by 15 bases, 11 bases remained unmatched. Germline V gene data show CDR1 as MNHEY and CDR2 as SVGAGI. The length of the CDR3 is 13 residues. CDR3 in DNA: TGTGCCAGCAGTTCCCCCGGGACTAGGGTAGGGTTCTTC. Translation: CASSSPGTRVGFF.

This chain links TRBV7-6 with TRBJ1-4, with a weak D call TRBD1 (6 bases). In germline, CDR1 is SGHVS, CDR2 FNYEAQ. The V end was cut by 5 bases, the J end by 5 bases, with 9 bases between. The CDR3 extends over 13 amino acids. CDR3 coding DNA: TGTGCCAGCAGCCCCGGGACAAATGAAAAACTGTTTTTT. Protein sequence: CASSPGTNEKLFF.

This clone was detected once. This sequence joins TRBV28 and TRBJ1-2; 11 nucleotides line up with TRBD1. This CDR3 comprises 16 residues. Germline loops: CDR1 MDHEN, CDR2 SYDVKM. V lost 7 bases and J lost 8; bases outside the gene matches: 15. CDR3 region: CASNRGTDRGPRGYTF. CDR3 DNA: TGTGCCAGCAACCGGGGGACGGACAGGGGGCCGCGAGGCTACACCTTC.

The V and J genes are TRBV6-2 or TRBV6-3 and TRBJ1-1; weak D call: TRBD1 (5 bases). The CDR3 consists of 14 residues. Germline loops: CDR1 MNHEY, CDR2 SVGEGT. Trimming took off 6 bases at V and 1 base at J, with 12 bases between the two ends. CDR3 amino acids: CASSPGGANTEAFF. CDR3 nucleotides: TGTGCCAGCAGCCCCGGGGGTGCGAACACTGAAGCTTTCTTT.

The J gene is TRBJ1-2, the V gene TRBV6-5; D possibly corresponds to TRBD1 (6 bases). V gave up 6 bases and J gave up 4 bases, with 12 bases separating them. The CDR3 has 13 amino acids. Germline V lookup: CDR1 MNHEY, CDR2 SVGAGI. The CDR3 bases are TGTGCCAGCAGAACCACAGGGATCTATGGCTACACCTTC. It yields the protein CASRTTGIYGYTF.

V is TRBV27 and J is TRBJ1-2; TRBD1 matches at 9 bases. This CDR3 has 14 residues. The J segment lost 9 bases and the V segment lost 3 bases, leaving 8 bases of the junction unmatched. Per germline, CDR1 MNHEY and CDR2 SMNVEV (reference sequence). The CDR3 nucleotides are TGTGCCAGCAGTTTGACAGGGGGTGTAGGAAGCTACACCTTC. This encodes CASSLTGGVGSYTF.

This chain connects TRBV7-3 to TRBJ1-2; the match to TRBD1 covers 8 bases. CDR1 is SGHTA, CDR2 FQGTGA, per germline. The CDR3 consists of 14 residues. V shed 5 bases, J shed 4 bases, and the junction held 6 bases outside the gene matches. This chain's CDR3 is CASSTTGGAYGYTF. The CDR3 bases are TGTGCCAGCAGCACCACAGGGGGTGCCTATGGCTACACCTTC.

This chain joins TRBV6-4 and TRBJ1-1, with a possible D match to TRBD1 (5 bases). V dropped 2 bases and J dropped 2 bases, with 9 bases sitting between them. The CDR3 has 14 amino acids. Per germline, CDR1 MRHNA and CDR2 SNTAGT. The CDR3 sequence: CASSDGGGNTEAFF. CDR3 DNA sequence: TGTGCCAGCAGTGACGGGGGGGGTAACACTGAAGCTTTCTTT.

CDR3 nucleotide sequence: TGCGCCAGCAGCTTGGGGACTAGCGTGAGCTCCTACAATGAGCAGTTCTTC. It yields the protein CASSLGTSVSSYNEQFF. V gene TRBV5-1 combines with J gene TRBJ2-1, with 9 bases identical to TRBD2. From germline, CDR1 is SGHRS and CDR2 YFSETQ. J gave up 0 bases and V 0 bases, and 4 bases lay outside the gene matches. The CDR3 spans 17 residues.

This chain joins TRBV19 and TRBJ1-6, with TRBD1 as a possible D gene (5 bases). The CDR3 spans 14 residues. Trimming left V 3 bases short and J 6 bases short, with 9 bases between. CDR1 is LNHDA and CDR2 is SQIVND in the germline V gene (reference sequence). CDR3 sequence reads: CASSIPDSNSPLHF. In DNA form, the CDR3 reads TGTGCCAGTAGTATCCCCGACAGTAATTCACCCCTCCACTTT.

The chain combines TRBV28 with TRBJ2-7; perhaps TRBD2 as D (6 bases). Trimming shortened V by 6 bases and J by 6 bases, and 18 bases separated the two germline ends. The CDR3 spans 14 residues. CDR1 and CDR2 from the germline V gene are MDHEN and SYDVKM. CDR3: CASSTSRDPPEQYF. CDR3 nucleotide sequence: TGTGCCAGCAGCACTAGCCGGGATCCACCCGAGCAGTACTTC.

This CDR3 reads CASKIAGGTDTQYF. CDR3 coding DNA: TGTGCCAGCAAGATAGCGGGAGGCACAGATACGCAGTATTTT. The chain recombines TRBV27 with TRBJ2-3; 9 bases agree with TRBD2. This CDR3 region has 14 residues. Germline CDR1 reads MNHEY; CDR2 reads SMNVEV (reference sequence). Unmatched junction bases numbered 3, after V lost 7 bases and J lost 1 base.

The J gene is TRBJ2-2, the V gene TRBV11-2; D is ambiguous. The CDR3 has 13 residues. CDR1 SGHAT and CDR2 FQNNGV come from the germline V gene. Trimming took off 7 bases at V and 6 bases at J, with 12 bases between the two ends. In DNA, the CDR3 is TGTGCCAGCACCCTTTACCACTCCGGGGAGCTGTTTTTT. This gives the protein CASTLYHSGELFF.

This clone has only one observation. The chain couples TRBV3-1 (or the pseudogene TRBV3-2) to TRBJ2-5; maybe TRBD2 (5 bases). CDR1 LGHDT and CDR2 YNNKEL come from the germline V gene (reference sequence). CDR3 length: 13 residues. V dropped 5 bases and J dropped 5 bases, with 12 bases sitting between them. The CDR3 loop reads CASSKSGLETQYF. In nucleotides, the CDR3 is TGTGCCAGCAGCAAAAGCGGATTGGAGACCCAGTACTTC.

This chain links TRBV24-1 with TRBJ1-5, with D perhaps TRBD1 (5 bases). The V end lost 5 bases, the J end lost 1 base, and 11 bases lay between the germline ends. The CDR3 contains 15 residues. In germline, CDR1 is KGHDR, CDR2 SFDVKD. The CDR3 loop reads CATSATGRSNQPQHF. CDR3 nucleotide sequence: TGTGCCACCAGTGCTACAGGTAGGAGCAATCAGCCCCAGCATTTT.

The rearrangement uses TRBV5-4 and TRBJ2-7; TRBD2 is a possible D gene (6 bases). The CDR3 loop spans 15 amino acids. V shed 2 bases and J shed 0 bases, with 12 bases lying between them. Per germline, CDR1 SGHNT and CDR2 YYREEE (reference sequence). The CDR3 loop reads CASSFGTSSSYEQYF. The CDR3 nucleotides read TGTGCCAGCAGCTTCGGGACTTCGAGCTCCTACGAGCAGTACTTC.

The rearrangement uses TRBV4-3 and TRBJ2-7, with D perhaps matching TRBD1 (5 bases). The CDR3 runs to 14 residues. The V gene lost 0 bases and the J gene lost 6 bases, with 12 bases spanning the gap. In germline, CDR1 is LGHNA, CDR2 YSLEER. CDR3 in DNA: TGCGCCAGCAGCCAAGACAGGGAATTGGGCGAGCAGTACTTC. Its translation is CASSQDRELGEQYF.